This T cell receptor (beta chain) emerged from a study of T cell responses to AZD1222 COVID-19 vaccine. With V trimmed by 7 bases and J by 5 bases, 7 bases remained unmatched. CDR1 is ENHRY and CDR2 is SYGVKD in the germline V gene. CDR3 size: 14 residues. Sequencing was performed with immunoSEQ multiplex PCR; in TCRdb, only in-frame clones are kept and a portion is missing. The table has some 140,000 clones, approximately 91% seen once. The source was peripheral blood, collected on day 0 of AZD1222 vaccination. The sequence derives from an adult in good health. The V and J genes are TRBV10-3 and TRBJ1-2, with 10 bases lining up with TRBD1. Here the CDR3 reads CAIKGQGTQYGYTF. In DNA, the CDR3 is TGTGCCATCAAGGGACAGGGGACCCAATATGGCTACACCTTC.